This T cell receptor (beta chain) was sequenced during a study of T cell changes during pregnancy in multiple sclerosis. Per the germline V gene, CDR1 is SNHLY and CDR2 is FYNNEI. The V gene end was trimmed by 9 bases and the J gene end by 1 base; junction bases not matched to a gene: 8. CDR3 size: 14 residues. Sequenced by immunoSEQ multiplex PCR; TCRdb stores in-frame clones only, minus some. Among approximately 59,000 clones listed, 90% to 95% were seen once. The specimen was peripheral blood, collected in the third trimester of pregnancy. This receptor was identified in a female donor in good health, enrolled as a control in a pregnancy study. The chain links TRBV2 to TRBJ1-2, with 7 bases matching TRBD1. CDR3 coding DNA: TGTGCCAGTACACAGGGGTGGTTTAACTATGGCTACACCTTC. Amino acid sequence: CASTQGWFNYGYTF.